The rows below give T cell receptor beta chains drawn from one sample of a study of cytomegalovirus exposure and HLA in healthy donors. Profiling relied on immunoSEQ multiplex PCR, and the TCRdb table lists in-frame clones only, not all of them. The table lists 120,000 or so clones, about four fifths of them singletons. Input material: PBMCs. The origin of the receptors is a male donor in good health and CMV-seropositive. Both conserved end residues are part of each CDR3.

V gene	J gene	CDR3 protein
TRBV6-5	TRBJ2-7	CASTGRQGVHEQYF
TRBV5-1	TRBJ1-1	CASSLETGNRNTEAFF
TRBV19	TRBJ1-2	CASSIGAGGYTF
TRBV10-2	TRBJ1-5	CASSESRGWDQPQHF
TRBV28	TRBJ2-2	CASLWGGHTGELFF
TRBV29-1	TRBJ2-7	CSVAIDRIFRVYF
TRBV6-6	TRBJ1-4	CASSYPQEFEKLFF
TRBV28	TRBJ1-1	CASSLGGMNTEAFF
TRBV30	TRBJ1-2	CAWSVGGTLYGYTF
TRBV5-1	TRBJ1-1	CASSSTGMNTEAFF
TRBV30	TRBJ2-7	CAWTPPGGRNEQYF
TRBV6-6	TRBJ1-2	CASSYAGDYGYTF
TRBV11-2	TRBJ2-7	CASSFGTSGRAYEQYF
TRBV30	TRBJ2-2	CAWTGTPSTGELFF
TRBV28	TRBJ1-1	CASRKWRTEAFF
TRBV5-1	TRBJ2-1	CASSLVASGVWNEQFF
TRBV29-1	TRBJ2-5	CSVAPETQYF
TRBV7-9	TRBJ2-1	CASSPRAETSGYNEQFF
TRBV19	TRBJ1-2	CASSKSSPEGYTF
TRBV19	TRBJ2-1	CASSPGSIGEEQFF
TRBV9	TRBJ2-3	CASSGGGPMGTDTQYF
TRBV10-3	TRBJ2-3	CAISSRQGISYTDTQYF
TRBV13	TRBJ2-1	CASSSTGVNEQFF
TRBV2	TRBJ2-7	CASGGQGQREQYF
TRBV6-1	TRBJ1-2	CASSDTAGGNYGYTF
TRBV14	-	CASSQFLGRAVEQYF
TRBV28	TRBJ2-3	CASSGASVTDTQYF
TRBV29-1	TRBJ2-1	CSAAGGGLDNEQFF
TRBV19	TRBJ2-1	CASSRLADYNEQFF
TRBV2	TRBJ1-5	CASSRTGRVNQPQHF
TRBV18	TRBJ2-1	CASSPRTPGLADYNEQFF
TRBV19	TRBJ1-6	CASSPGTIYNSPLHF
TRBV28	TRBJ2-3	CASALSARDRKQYF
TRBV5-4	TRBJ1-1	CASSLQGMGTEAFF
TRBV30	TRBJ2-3	CAWSVQGGGTDTQYF
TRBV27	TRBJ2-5	CASSRTDGKETQYF
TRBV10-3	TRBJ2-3	CAISESSGASGTQYF
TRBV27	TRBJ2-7	CASSLGGPSYEQYF
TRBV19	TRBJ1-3	CASSNQGAAGNTIYF
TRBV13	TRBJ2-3	CASSFFPGVGTDTQYF
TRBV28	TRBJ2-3	CASLDRGGTDTQYF
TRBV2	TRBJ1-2	CASRTSGQTNYGYTF
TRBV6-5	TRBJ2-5	CASSRDREETQYF
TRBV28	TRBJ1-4	CASTPRGQGLHNEKLFF
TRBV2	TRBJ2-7	CASRGGLAGVYEQYF
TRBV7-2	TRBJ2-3	CASSLVAGDTDTQYF
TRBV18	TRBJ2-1	CASSPRSDEQFF
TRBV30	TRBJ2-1	CAWSVRGRALRRGPSRYNEQFF
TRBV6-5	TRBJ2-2	CASSYSSSPYGELFF
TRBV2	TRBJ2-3	CASRGLAGVDTQYF
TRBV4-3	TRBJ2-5	CASSPAGGSQGTQYF
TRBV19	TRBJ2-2	CASSLTSGTGGELFF